The 14 T cell receptor beta chains listed next were all sequenced from one sample in a study of T cells in Graves' hyperthyroidism and ophthalmopathy. TCR beta CDR3 sequences were amplified from RNA transcripts. An initial round of RT-PCR targeting the TCR CDR3 relied on the HTBI primer set. TCRdb processed the multiplex PCR reads anew with MiXCR; each CDR3 protein has one entry. Altogether 700,000 or so distinct CDR3 sequences are present, roughly 15% being singletons, with the ten largest covering around 8.1%. Input material: blood. Receptor source: a man younger than 35 with Graves' hyperthyroidism.

This clonotype came up a few times. The chain employs TRBV10-3 and TRBJ2-1, with TRBD2 matching over 11 bases. The CDR3 has 17 residues. Per the germline V gene, CDR1 is ENHRY and CDR2 is SYGVKD. J gave up 6 bases and V 8 bases, and 15 bases lay outside the gene matches. This chain's CDR3 is CAIAGSGRVDLGNEQFF. CDR3 DNA sequence: TGTGCCATCGCTGGTAGCGGGAGGGTCGACTTGGGCAATGAGCAGTTCTTC.

The V call is TRBV19, the J call TRBJ2-2, with 10 bases matching TRBD1. Looked up from germline, CDR1 is LNHDA and CDR2 is SQIVND (reference sequence). J was trimmed by 4 bases and V by 8 bases; bases with no gene match: 7. This CDR3 is 15 amino acids long. CDR3 in amino acids: CASGSGTGVTGELFF. In DNA, the CDR3 is TGTGCCAGTGGATCCGGGACAGGGGTCACCGGGGAGCTGTTTTTT.

This clonotype showed up just a few times. V usage is TRBV19 and J usage is TRBJ2-7, with 7 bases fitting TRBD2. The CDR3 is 14 amino acids. Germline CDR1 and CDR2: LNHDA and SQIVND (reference sequence). V lost 5 bases, J lost 4 bases, and 8 bases stayed unmatched. DNA for the CDR3: TGTGCCAGTAGTCCGTTCGGGAGGCTTTACGAGCAGTACTTC. Amino acid sequence: CASSPFGRLYEQYF. Combining the CDR3 with reference TRBV19 and TRBJ2-7 gives the whole variable domain DGGITQSPKYLFRKEGQNVTLSCEQNLNHDAMYWYRQDPGQGLRLIYYSQIVNDFQKGDIAEGYSVSREKKESFPLTVTSAQKNPTAFYLCASSPFGRLYEQYFGPGTRLTVT.

On this clonotype: The junction does not match germline at one end; this may be a read error. This chain joins TRBV28 and TRBJ2-1, with 10 nucleotides matching TRBD1. This CDR3 has 15 residues. Germline V lookup: CDR1 MDHEN, CDR2 SYDVKM. The CDR3 nucleotides read TGCGCCAGCAGCCATTCTGGACAGGGGGGAGATGAGCAGTTCTTC. Translating it yields CASSHSGQGGDEQFF.

In regard to this clonotype: A much larger clone is a single base away; this may be a read error. This chain joins TRBV28 and TRBJ1-1; a weak D match, TRBD1 (5 bases). Looked up from germline, CDR1 is MDHEN and CDR2 is SYDVKM. CDR3 size: 13 residues. For the CDR3, the DNA is TGTGCCAGCAGTTTCTGGGGCAACACTGAAACTTTCTTT. Protein: CASSFWGNTETFF.

This clonotype was picked up many times. The chain joins TRBV19 to TRBJ1-1; D gene unclear. The germline V gene has CDR1 LNHDA and CDR2 SQIVND (reference sequence). Trimming pared 3 bases from V and 3 bases from J, leaving 8 bases between. The CDR3 totals 13 residues. The CDR3 sequence is CASSIEPDTEAFF. The CDR3 coding sequence is TGTGCCAGTAGTATTGAACCAGACACTGAAGCTTTCTTT.

This clonotype was observed at least ten times. The J gene is TRBJ2-4, the V gene TRBV2; D not resolved. Germline V gene lookup returns CDR1 SNHLY and CDR2 FYNNEI. V was clipped by 6 bases and J by 5 bases, with 5 bases between them. The CDR3 spans 11 residues. This CDR3 reads CASRIENIQYF. The CDR3 DNA reads TGTGCCAGCAGGATCGAAAACATTCAGTACTTC.

In its sample, this clonotype was seen many times. The chain is built from TRBV18 and TRBJ2-1; 12 bases are shared with TRBD2. The CDR3 loop spans 16 amino acids. Trimming removed 2 bases from V and 4 bases from J; junction bases left unmatched: 3. Germline-derived CDR1 and CDR2 are KGHSH and LQKENI. The CDR3 DNA is TGTGCCAGCTCACCAATACTAGCGGGAGGTTACAATGAGCAGTTCTTC. Its translation: CASSPILAGGYNEQFF.

This clonotype was seen a handful of times. The genes are TRBV10-2 and TRBJ1-2; D possibly corresponds to TRBD1 (5 bases). Germline values: CDR1 WSHSY, CDR2 SAAADI. Trimming removed 6 bases from V and 0 bases from J, with 14 bases in between. The CDR3 consists of 15 residues. CDR3 region: CASSPDGGTNYGYTF. The CDR3 bases are TGCGCCAGCAGCCCCGATGGGGGAACTAACTATGGCTACACCTTC.

This chain joins TRBV28 and TRBJ2-1, with D possibly TRBD2 on 7 matching bases. The CDR3 loop spans 16 amino acids. Germline V CDR1 and CDR2: MDHEN, SYDVKM. V lost 6 bases, J lost 2 bases, and 17 bases lay in between. CDR3 DNA: TGTGCCAGCAGCAACCTGGGGGGGGCCACCTACAATGAGCAGTTCTTC. It encodes CASSNLGGATYNEQFF.

Comments on this clonotype: One end of the junction varies from germline; a read error may be responsible. The chain is built from TRBV20-1 and TRBJ2-2; weak D call: TRBD1 (6 bases). There are 16 residues in the CDR3. CDR1 and CDR2 from the germline V gene are DFQATT and SNEGSKA (reference sequence). The CDR3 nucleotides are TGCAGTGCTAGAGATCGTGCTGCAGGGGTCACCGGGGAGCTGCTTTTT. Encoded protein: CSARDRAAGVTGELLF.

This clonotype occurred a few times. The chain is built from TRBV10-3 and TRBJ1-2; the D is unclear. The CDR3 is 14 residues long. Germline CDR1 and CDR2: ENHRY and SYGVKD. V was pared by 3 bases and J by 3 bases, with 11 bases between. In nucleotides, the CDR3 is TGTGCCATCAGTGATCCAGCGGGCTACTATGGCTACACCTTC. Protein product: CAISDPAGYYGYTF.

This clonotype was counted many times. The chain employs TRBV28 and TRBJ2-3; a possible D gene is TRBD2 (6 bases). Germline loops: CDR1 MDHEN, CDR2 SYDVKM. The CDR3 sequence is 14 residues long. V lost 8 bases to trimming and J lost 3 bases, with 15 bases between them. The CDR3 DNA is TGTGCCAGCTCCTCGCCGGGAGTGACAGATACGCAGTATTTT. It translates to CASSSPGVTDTQYF.

This clonotype was counted at least ten times. The V call is TRBV3-1, the J call TRBJ1-1; D remains unclear. Deletions cut 1 base from V and 6 bases from J, with 9 bases between. Germline values: CDR1 LGHDT, CDR2 YNNKEL (reference sequence). This CDR3 has 13 amino acids. Here the CDR3 DNA reads TGTGCCAGCAGCCAAGTTGAATCGGCTGAAGCTTTCTTT. Its protein product is CASSQVESAEAFF.